The 7 T cell receptor beta chains below all came from one sample that was sequenced in a study of vaccination effects on CD4 cells after COVID-19. These receptors have no known antigen. The method was immunoSEQ multiplex PCR; TCRdb's version includes in-frame clones alone and lacks a portion of them. The table has about 24,000 clones, 80% to 90% seen once; the top ten hold about 5%. ViraFEST used viral peptide pools to expand antigen-specific CD4+ T cells before sequencing. At the end of over 8 days of culture, CD4+ T cells were isolated. All study participants received two doses of BNT162b2 or mRNA-1273 vaccine. Source: CD4+ T cells from PBMCs cultured with SARS-CoV-2 spike peptides, taken after COVID-19 vaccination. These receptors were collected from a human donor who received a COVID-19 vaccine. Some clones in this sample may be carry-over from other donors' samples.

In its sample, this clone was seen a few times. The chain is built from TRBV10-1 and TRBJ1-1; unclear D gene. Germline loops: CDR1 WNHNN, CDR2 SYGVQD (reference sequence). The CDR3 spans 15 residues. With 0 bases removed from V and 4 bases from J, the gap between germline ends came to 12 bases. The CDR3 DNA reads as TGCGCCAGCAGTGAGTCAGGCCAGGCAATCACTGAAGCTTTCTTT. Its protein product is CASSESGQAITEAFF.

J is TRBJ1-1 and V is TRBV5-1; possible D gene TRBD1, 5 bases. The germline V and J ends were trimmed by 4 bases and 1 base, with 11 bases remaining between them. The CDR3 runs to 14 residues. The germline gives CDR1 SGHRS, CDR2 YFSETQ. The CDR3 loop is CASSPTGENTEAFF. Written as DNA, the CDR3 is TGCGCCAGCAGCCCCACAGGCGAGAACACTGAAGCTTTCTTT.

This clone was seen a single time. The rearrangement links TRBV4-1 to TRBJ1-2; TRBD1 matches at 9 bases. In germline, CDR1 is MGHRA, CDR2 YSYEKL. CDR3 length: 15 residues. Trimming cost V 1 base and J 2 bases; bases outside gene matches: 2. The CDR3 sequence is CASSQVDRGNYGYTF. CDR3 bases: TGCGCCAGCAGCCAAGTCGACAGGGGGAACTATGGCTACACCTTC.

The chain is built from TRBV5-8 and TRBJ2-1; 14 nucleotides align to TRBD2. The V gene's germline CDR1 is SGHTS and CDR2 YDEGEE. V was clipped by 7 bases and J by 0 bases; unmatched bases: 15. This CDR3 contains 20 residues. The CDR3 bases are TGTGCCAGCCCGACGCCGCCGGGACTAGCGGGGGCCAGCTCCTACAATGAGCAGTTCTTC. Translation gives CASPTPPGLAGASSYNEQFF.

This sequence joins TRBV2 and TRBJ1-6, with 11 bases fitting TRBD1. Germline lookup yields CDR1 SNHLY and CDR2 FYNNEI. The CDR3 length is 16 residues. J was trimmed by 3 bases and V by 6 bases; bases with no gene match: 4. CDR3 DNA sequence: TGTGCCAGCAGGGACAGGGGGCTTCTCTATAATTCACCCCTCCACTTT. This encodes CASRDRGLLYNSPLHF.

The J gene is TRBJ2-3, the V gene TRBV5-4; possibly TRBD2 for D (5 bases). Germline V gene sequence: CDR1 SGHNT, CDR2 YYREEE (reference sequence). The CDR3 is 16 amino acids. The V end was cut by 0 bases, the J end by 1 base, with 12 bases between. In nucleotides, the CDR3 is TGTGCCAGCAGCTTGGCCAGTAGGACTGGCACAGATACGCAGTATTTT. It specifies CASSLASRTGTDTQYF.

This clone came up once. The rearrangement joins TRBV5-1 to TRBJ2-1; TRBD1 matches 7 bases. Germline lookup yields CDR1 SGHRS and CDR2 YFSETQ. Germline trimming cut 2 bases from V and 4 bases from J; bases unmatched to any gene: 6. The CDR3 covers 15 residues. Written as DNA, the CDR3 is TGCGCCAGCAGCTTCGAGGGGGCGAGATACAATGAGCAGTTCTTC. It is translated as CASSFEGARYNEQFF.